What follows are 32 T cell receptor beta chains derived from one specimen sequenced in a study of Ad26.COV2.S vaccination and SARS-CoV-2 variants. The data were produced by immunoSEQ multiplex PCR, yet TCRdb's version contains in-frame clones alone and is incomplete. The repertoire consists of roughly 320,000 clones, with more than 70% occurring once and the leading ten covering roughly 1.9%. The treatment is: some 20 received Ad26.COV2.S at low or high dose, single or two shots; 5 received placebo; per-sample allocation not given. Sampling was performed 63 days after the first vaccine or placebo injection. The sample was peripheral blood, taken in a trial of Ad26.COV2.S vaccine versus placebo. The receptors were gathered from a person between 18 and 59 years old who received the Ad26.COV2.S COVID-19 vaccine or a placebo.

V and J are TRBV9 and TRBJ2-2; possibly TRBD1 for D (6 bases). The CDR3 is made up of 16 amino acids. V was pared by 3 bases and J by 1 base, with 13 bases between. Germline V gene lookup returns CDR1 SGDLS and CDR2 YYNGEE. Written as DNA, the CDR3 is TGTGCCAGCAGCGGGGGGACATGGTTGAACACCGGGGAGCTGTTTTTT. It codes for CASSGGTWLNTGELFF.

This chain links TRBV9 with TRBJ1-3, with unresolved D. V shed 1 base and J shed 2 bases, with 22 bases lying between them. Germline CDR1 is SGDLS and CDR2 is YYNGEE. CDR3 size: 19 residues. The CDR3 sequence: CASSVPLRGNAPPGNTIYF. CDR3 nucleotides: TGTGCCAGCAGCGTACCCTTACGGGGTAACGCTCCTCCTGGAAACACCATATATTTT.

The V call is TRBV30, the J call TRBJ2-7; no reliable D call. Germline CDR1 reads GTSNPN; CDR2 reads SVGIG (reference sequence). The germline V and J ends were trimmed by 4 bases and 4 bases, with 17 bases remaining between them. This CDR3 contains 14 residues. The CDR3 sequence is CAWTHGTGQYEQYF. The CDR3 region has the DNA TGTGCCTGGACGCATGGTACCGGCCAATACGAGCAGTACTTC.

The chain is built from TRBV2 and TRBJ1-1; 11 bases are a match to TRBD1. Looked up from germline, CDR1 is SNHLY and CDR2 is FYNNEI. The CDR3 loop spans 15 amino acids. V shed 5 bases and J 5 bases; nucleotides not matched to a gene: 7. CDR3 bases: TGTGCCAGCAGTCAAGGACAGGGGGCGAGTACTGAAGCTTTCTTT. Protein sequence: CASSQGQGASTEAFF.

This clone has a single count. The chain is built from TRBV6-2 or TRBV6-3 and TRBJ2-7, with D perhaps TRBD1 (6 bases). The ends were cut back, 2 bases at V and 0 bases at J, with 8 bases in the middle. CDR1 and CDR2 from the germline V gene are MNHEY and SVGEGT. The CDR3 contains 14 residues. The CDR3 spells CASSYGTNSYEQYF. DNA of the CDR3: TGTGCCAGCAGTTACGGGACAAACTCCTACGAGCAGTACTTC.

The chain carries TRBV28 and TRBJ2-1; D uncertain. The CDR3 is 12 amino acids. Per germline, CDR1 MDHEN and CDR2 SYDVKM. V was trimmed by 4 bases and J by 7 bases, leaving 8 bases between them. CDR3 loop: CASSSRRNEQFF. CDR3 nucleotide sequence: TGTGCCAGCAGTTCGCGTAGGAATGAGCAGTTCTTC.

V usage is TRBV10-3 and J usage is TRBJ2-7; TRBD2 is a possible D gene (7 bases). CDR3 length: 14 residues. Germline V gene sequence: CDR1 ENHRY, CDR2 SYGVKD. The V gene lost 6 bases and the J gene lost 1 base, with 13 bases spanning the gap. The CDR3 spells CAISGGLISYEQYF. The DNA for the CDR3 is TGTGCCATCAGCGGGGGGCTTATATCCTACGAGCAGTACTTC.

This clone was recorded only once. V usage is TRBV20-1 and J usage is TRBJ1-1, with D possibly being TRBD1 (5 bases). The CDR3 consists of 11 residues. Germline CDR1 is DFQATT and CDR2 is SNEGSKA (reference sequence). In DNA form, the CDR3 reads TGCACCACGACGCAGGGCACTGAAGCTTTCTTT. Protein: CTTTQGTEAFF.

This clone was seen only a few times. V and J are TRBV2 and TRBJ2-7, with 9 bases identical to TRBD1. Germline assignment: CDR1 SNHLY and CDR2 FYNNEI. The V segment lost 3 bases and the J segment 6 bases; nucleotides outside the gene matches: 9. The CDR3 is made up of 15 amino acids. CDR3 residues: CASSDRRQGVSEQYF. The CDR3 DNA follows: TGTGCCAGCAGTGATCGGAGACAGGGGGTAAGCGAGCAGTACTTC.

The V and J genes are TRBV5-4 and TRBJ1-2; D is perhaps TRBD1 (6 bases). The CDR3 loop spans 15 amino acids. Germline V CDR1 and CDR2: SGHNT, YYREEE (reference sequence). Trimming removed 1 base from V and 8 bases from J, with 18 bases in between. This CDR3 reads CASSLRSGGSSGYTF. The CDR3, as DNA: TGTGCCAGCAGCTTGCGCTCCGGGGGCTCGTCGGGCTACACCTTC.

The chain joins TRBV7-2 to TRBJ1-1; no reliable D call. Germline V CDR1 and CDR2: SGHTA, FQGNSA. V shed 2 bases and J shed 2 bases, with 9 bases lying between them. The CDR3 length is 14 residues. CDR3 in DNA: TGTGCCAGCAGCTTATTTCGGCAAAACACTGAAGCTTTCTTT. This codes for CASSLFRQNTEAFF. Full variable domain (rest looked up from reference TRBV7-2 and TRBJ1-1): GAGVSQSPSNKVTEKGKDVELRCDPISGHTALYWYRQSLGQGLEFLIYFQGNSAPDKSGLPSDRFSAERTGGSVSTLTIQRTQQEDSAVYLCASSLFRQNTEAFFGQGTRLTVV.

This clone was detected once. The DNA of the CDR3 is TGTGCCAGCTATCCAATCCCAGGGCGTAATTCACCCCTCCACTTT. Translated, it gives CASYPIPGRNSPLHF. This chain links TRBV2 with TRBJ1-6, with a weak D call TRBD1 (5 bases). The CDR3 runs to 15 residues. Germline CDR1 is SNHLY and CDR2 is FYNNEI. V was pared by 8 bases and J by 6 bases, with 17 bases between.

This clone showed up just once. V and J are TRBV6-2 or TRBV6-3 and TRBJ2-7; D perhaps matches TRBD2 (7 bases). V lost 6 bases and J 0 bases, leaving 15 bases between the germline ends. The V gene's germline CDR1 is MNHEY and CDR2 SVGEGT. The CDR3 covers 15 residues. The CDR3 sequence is CASSPRGAGSYEQYF. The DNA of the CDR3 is TGTGCCAGCAGCCCCCGGGGGGCGGGCTCCTACGAGCAGTACTTC.

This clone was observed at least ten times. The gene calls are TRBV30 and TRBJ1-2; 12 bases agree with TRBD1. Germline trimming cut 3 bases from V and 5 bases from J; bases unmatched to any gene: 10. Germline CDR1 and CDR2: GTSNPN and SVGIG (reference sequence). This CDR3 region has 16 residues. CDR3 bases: TGTGCCTGGAGGATGGGGGGACAGGGGGCACGGTATGGCTACACCTTC. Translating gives CAWRMGGQGARYGYTF.

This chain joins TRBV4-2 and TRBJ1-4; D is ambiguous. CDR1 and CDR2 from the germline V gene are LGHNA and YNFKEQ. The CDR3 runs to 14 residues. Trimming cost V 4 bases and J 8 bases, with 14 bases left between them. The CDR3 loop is CASSRAALSEKLFF. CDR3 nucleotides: TGTGCCAGCAGCCGAGCCGCGTTATCGGAAAAACTGTTTTTT.

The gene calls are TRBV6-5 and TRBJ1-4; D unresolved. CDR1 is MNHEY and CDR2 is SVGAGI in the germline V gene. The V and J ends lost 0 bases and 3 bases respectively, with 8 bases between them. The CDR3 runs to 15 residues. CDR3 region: CASSYSPRANEKLFF. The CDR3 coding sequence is TGTGCCAGCAGTTACTCTCCCCGGGCTAATGAAAAACTGTTTTTT.

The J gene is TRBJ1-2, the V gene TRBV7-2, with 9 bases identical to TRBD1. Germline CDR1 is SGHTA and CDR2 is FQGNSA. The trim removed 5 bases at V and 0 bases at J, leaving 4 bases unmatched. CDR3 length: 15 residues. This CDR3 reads CASSPGTGSNYGYTF. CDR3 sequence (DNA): TGTGCCAGCAGCCCCGGGACAGGGTCTAACTATGGCTACACCTTC.

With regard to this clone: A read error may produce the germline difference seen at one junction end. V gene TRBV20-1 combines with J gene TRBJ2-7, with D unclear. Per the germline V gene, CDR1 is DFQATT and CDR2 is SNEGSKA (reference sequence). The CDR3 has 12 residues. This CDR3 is CSASSTSNEQYF. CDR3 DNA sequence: TGCAGTGCCAGTTCGACCTCCAACGAGCAGTACTTC.

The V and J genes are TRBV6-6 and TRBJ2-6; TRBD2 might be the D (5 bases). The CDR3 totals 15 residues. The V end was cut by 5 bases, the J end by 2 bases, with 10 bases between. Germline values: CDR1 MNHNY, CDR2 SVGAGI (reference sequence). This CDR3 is CASSQRIAGANVLTF. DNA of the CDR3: TGTGCCAGCAGTCAGCGGATAGCTGGGGCCAACGTCCTGACTTTC.

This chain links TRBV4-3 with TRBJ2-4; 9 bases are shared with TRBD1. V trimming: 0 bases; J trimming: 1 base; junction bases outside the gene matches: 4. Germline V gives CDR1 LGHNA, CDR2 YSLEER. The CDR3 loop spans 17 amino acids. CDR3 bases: TGCGCCAGCAGCCAAGATTGGACAGGGGATGCCAAAAACATTCAGTACTTC. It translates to CASSQDWTGDAKNIQYF.

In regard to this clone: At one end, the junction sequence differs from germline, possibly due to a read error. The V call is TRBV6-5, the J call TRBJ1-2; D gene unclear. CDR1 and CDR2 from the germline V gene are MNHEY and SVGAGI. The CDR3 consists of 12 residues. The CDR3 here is CASSPANSGYTF. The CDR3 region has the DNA TGTGCCAGCAGTCCCGCTAACTCTGGCTACACCTTC.

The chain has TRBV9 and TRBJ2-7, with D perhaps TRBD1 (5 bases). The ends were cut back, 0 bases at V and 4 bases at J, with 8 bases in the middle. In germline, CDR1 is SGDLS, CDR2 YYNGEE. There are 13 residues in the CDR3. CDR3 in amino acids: CASSVGTSYEQYF. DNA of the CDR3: TGTGCCAGCAGCGTAGGGACAAGTTACGAGCAGTACTTC.

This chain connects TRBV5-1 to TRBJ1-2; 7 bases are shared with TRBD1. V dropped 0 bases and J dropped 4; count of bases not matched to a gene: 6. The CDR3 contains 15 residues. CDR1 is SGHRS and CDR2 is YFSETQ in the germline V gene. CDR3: CASSLAGDRPYGYTF. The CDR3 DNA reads TGCGCCAGCAGCTTGGCTGGGGACAGACCCTATGGCTACACCTTC.

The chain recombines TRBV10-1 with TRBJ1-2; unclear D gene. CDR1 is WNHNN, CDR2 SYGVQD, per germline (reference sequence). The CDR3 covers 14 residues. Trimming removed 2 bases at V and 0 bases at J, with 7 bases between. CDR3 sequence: CASSERSTNYGYTF. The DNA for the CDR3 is TGCGCCAGCAGTGAGAGATCTACTAACTATGGCTACACCTTC.

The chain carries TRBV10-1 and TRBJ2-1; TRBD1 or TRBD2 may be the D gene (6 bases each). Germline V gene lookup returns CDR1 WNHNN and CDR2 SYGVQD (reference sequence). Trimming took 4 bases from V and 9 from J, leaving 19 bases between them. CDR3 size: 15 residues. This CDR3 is CASSVRRGGLGEQFF. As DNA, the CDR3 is TGCGCCAGCAGTGTGAGACGTGGGGGGCTGGGTGAGCAGTTCTTC.

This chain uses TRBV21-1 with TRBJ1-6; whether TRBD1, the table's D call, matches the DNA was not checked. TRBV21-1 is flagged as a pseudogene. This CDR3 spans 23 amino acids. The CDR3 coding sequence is TGTGCCAGCAGCAAATTCGTAACCCTTAAATACCGGGACAGGTGGTCTAATAATTCACCCCTCCACTTT. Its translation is CASSKFVTLKYRDRWSNNSPLHF.

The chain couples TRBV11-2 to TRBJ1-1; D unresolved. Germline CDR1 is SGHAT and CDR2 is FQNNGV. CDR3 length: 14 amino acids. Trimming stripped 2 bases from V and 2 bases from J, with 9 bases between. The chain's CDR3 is CASSLIPANTEAFF. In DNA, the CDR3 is TGTGCCAGCAGCTTAATCCCAGCAAACACTGAAGCTTTCTTT.

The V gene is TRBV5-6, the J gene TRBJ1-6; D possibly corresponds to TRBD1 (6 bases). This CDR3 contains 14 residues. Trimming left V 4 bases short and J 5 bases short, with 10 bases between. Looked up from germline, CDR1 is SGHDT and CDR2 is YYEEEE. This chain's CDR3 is CASSLTGNNSPLHF. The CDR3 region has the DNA TGTGCCAGCAGCCTGACAGGAAATAATTCACCCCTCCACTTT.

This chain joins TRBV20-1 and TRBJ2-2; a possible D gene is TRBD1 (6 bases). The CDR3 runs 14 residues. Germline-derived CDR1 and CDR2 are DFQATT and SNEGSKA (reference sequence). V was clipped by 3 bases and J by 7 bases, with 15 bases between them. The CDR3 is CSASPGVFGGELFF. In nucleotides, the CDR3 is TGCAGTGCTAGTCCAGGGGTCTTCGGCGGGGAGCTGTTTTTT.

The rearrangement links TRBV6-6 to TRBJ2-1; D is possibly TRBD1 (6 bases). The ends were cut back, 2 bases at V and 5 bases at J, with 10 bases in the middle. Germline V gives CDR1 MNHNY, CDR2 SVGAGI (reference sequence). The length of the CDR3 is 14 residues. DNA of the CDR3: TGTGCCAGCAGTTACACGCAGGGGAACAATGAGCAGTTCTTC. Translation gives CASSYTQGNNEQFF.

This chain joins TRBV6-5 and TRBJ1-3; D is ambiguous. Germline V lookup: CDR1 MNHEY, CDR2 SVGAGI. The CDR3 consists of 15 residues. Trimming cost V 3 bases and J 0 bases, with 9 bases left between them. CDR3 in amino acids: CASSYKGPSGNTIYF. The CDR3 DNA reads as TGTGCCAGCAGTTATAAGGGTCCCTCTGGAAACACCATATATTTT.

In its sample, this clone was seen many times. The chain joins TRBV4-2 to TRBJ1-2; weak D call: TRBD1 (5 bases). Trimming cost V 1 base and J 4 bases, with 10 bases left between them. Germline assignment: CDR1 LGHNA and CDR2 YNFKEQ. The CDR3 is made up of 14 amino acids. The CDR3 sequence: CASSQVGQSYGYTF. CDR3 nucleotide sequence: TGTGCCAGCAGCCAAGTCGGACAATCCTATGGCTACACCTTC.